Listed below are T cell receptor beta chains from one sample, sequenced in a study of blood T cell repertoires in COVID-19. The data were produced by immunoSEQ multiplex PCR, yet TCRdb's version contains in-frame clones alone and is incomplete. This table has 250,000 to 300,000 clones, roughly 89% appearing once. The sequenced sample was peripheral blood. The receptors here all came from a man aged 50 to 59 with acute or convalescent COVID-19. CDR3s include the opening cysteine and the closing phenylalanine or tryptophan. Each record gives: clone size, J gene, V gene, D gene, CDR3 DNA, CDR3 protein. A D gene is named only where the DNA matches it firmly. Size is stated for part of the rows, as once, few or many counts, or as a class when the clone is expanded.

clone_size: few; j_call: TRBJ1-5; v_call: TRBV30; d_call: -; cdr3_nt: TGTGCCTGGAGTGTCGGGAATAGCAATCAGCCCCAGCATTTT; cdr3_aa: CAWSVGNSNQPQHF
clone_size: -; j_call: TRBJ1-1; v_call: TRBV6-5; d_call: -; cdr3_nt: TGTGCCAGCAGTTACGAGGTGGGGGAGGATGAAGCTTTCTTT; cdr3_aa: CASSYEVGEDEAFF
clone_size: -; j_call: TRBJ1-5; v_call: TRBV3-1/TRBV3-2; d_call: -; cdr3_nt: TGTGCCAGCAGCCTCTCAGGGGCGAGCAATCAGCCCCAGCATTTT; cdr3_aa: CASSLSGASNQPQHF
clone_size: -; j_call: TRBJ2-6; v_call: TRBV7-3; d_call: TRBD1; cdr3_nt: TGTGCCAGCAGCACAGGGCCGGGACAGGGGGCGCTTGGGGCCAACGTCCTGACTTTC; cdr3_aa: CASSTGPGQGALGANVLTF
clone_size: -; j_call: TRBJ2-2; v_call: TRBV7-9; d_call: TRBD2; cdr3_nt: TGTGCCAGCAGCACCGAATCGGGGGGCGGGGAGCTGTTTTTT; cdr3_aa: CASSTESGGGELFF
clone_size: -; j_call: TRBJ1-4; v_call: TRBV7-8; d_call: TRBD1; cdr3_nt: TGTGCCAGTACCATGTCCAGGGGGTATGAAAAACTGTTTTTT; cdr3_aa: CASTMSRGYEKLFF
clone_size: -; j_call: TRBJ1-2; v_call: TRBV5-1; d_call: -; cdr3_nt: TGCGCCAGCAGCTTGGCCTCCTACATAGGGGACTATGGCTACACCTTC; cdr3_aa: CASSLASYIGDYGYTF
clone_size: few; j_call: TRBJ1-1; v_call: TRBV7-9; d_call: -; cdr3_nt: TGTGCCAGCAGTTCCCAGGGCATCACTGAAGCTTTCTTT; cdr3_aa: CASSSQGITEAFF
clone_size: -; j_call: TRBJ1-3; v_call: TRBV5-6; d_call: TRBD1; cdr3_nt: TGTGCCAGCAGCTTGCTCCGGACAGGCGGGGAAGGCACCATATATTTT; cdr3_aa: CASSLLRTGGEGTIYF
clone_size: once; j_call: TRBJ2-3; v_call: TRBV10-3; d_call: -; cdr3_nt: TGTGCCATCAGCACTGGGGGCAAAGATACGCAGTATTTT; cdr3_aa: CAISTGGKDTQYF
clone_size: -; j_call: TRBJ2-3; v_call: TRBV7-9; d_call: TRBD2; cdr3_nt: TGTGCCAGCAGCTTCCCCCGGGGGACTAGCGTGACTAGCACAGATACGCAGTATTTT; cdr3_aa: CASSFPRGTSVTSTDTQYF
clone_size: -; j_call: TRBJ2-5; v_call: TRBV29-1; d_call: TRBD2; cdr3_nt: TGCAGCGTTGAACGGGGGGGCCGGGAGACCCAGTACTTC; cdr3_aa: CSVERGGRETQYF
clone_size: -; j_call: TRBJ2-5; v_call: TRBV18; d_call: TRBD2; cdr3_nt: TGTGCCAGCTCCACTAGCGGGGGACCCCGGGAGACCCAGTACTTC; cdr3_aa: CASSTSGGPRETQYF
clone_size: once; j_call: TRBJ1-1; v_call: TRBV5-1; d_call: -; cdr3_nt: TGCGCCAGCAGCTTGATCGGCGGGCGGGACACTGAAGCTTTCTTT; cdr3_aa: CASSLIGGRDTEAFF
clone_size: -; j_call: TRBJ1-5; v_call: TRBV5-6; d_call: TRBD1; cdr3_nt: TGTGCCAGCAGCTTGGCACAGGGGGCGAGCAATCAGCCCCAGCATTTT; cdr3_aa: CASSLAQGASNQPQHF
clone_size: -; j_call: TRBJ2-5; v_call: TRBV29-1; d_call: -; cdr3_nt: TGCAGCGTTGCCCGGGAGGAGACCCAGTACTTC; cdr3_aa: CSVAREETQYF
clone_size: -; j_call: TRBJ2-3; v_call: TRBV5-1; d_call: TRBD2; cdr3_nt: TGCGCCAGCAGCTTGGTATCTAGCGGGGCAGATACGCAGTATTTT; cdr3_aa: CASSLVSSGADTQYF
clone_size: -; j_call: TRBJ2-7; v_call: TRBV19; d_call: TRBD1; cdr3_nt: TGTGCCAGTACCGGACAGGGGGCTGGGGAGCAGTACTTC; cdr3_aa: CASTGQGAGEQYF
clone_size: -; j_call: TRBJ2-7; v_call: TRBV19; d_call: TRBD1; cdr3_nt: TGTGCCAGTAAAGGCAGGGGGCTCCTCGAGCAGTACTTC; cdr3_aa: CASKGRGLLEQYF
clone_size: -; j_call: TRBJ2-7; v_call: TRBV7-6; d_call: -; cdr3_nt: TGTGCCAGCAGCTTTGGCTCCGAGCAGTACTTC; cdr3_aa: CASSFGSEQYF
clone_size: -; j_call: TRBJ2-6; v_call: TRBV9; d_call: -; cdr3_nt: TGTGCCAGCAGCCTGGAGGGCTCTGGGGCCAACGTCCTGACTTTC; cdr3_aa: CASSLEGSGANVLTF
clone_size: -; j_call: TRBJ1-6; v_call: TRBV10-2; d_call: TRBD1; cdr3_nt: TGCGCCAGCAGTGAGTCGGGGAACAGGGGTCGGAACTTT; cdr3_aa: CASSESGNRGRNF
clone_size: once; j_call: TRBJ1-1; v_call: TRBV6-2/TRBV6-3; d_call: TRBD1; cdr3_nt: TGTGCCAGCAGCCCTCCCGGACAGGGTAGGACTGAAGCTTTCTTT; cdr3_aa: CASSPPGQGRTEAFF
clone_size: -; j_call: TRBJ1-2; v_call: TRBV24-1; d_call: -; cdr3_nt: TGTGCCACCAGTGATGGGACTTTCTATGGCTACACCTTC; cdr3_aa: CATSDGTFYGYTF
clone_size: -; j_call: TRBJ1-5; v_call: TRBV6-5; d_call: -; cdr3_nt: TGTGCCAGCAGTTCCAGGGGTCTGGCTCAGCCCCAGCATTTT; cdr3_aa: CASSSRGLAQPQHF
clone_size: -; j_call: TRBJ2-2; v_call: TRBV3-1/TRBV3-2; d_call: TRBD2; cdr3_nt: TGTGCCAGCAGTGGCGGGGGGATCGGGGAGCTGTTTTTT; cdr3_aa: CASSGGGIGELFF
clone_size: -; j_call: TRBJ2-1; v_call: TRBV6-5; d_call: TRBD2; cdr3_nt: TGTGCCAGCAGTTACTCGATCGGAAGGGAGGGTGAGCAGTTCTTC; cdr3_aa: CASSYSIGREGEQFF
clone_size: -; j_call: TRBJ1-2; v_call: TRBV5-6; d_call: TRBD1; cdr3_nt: TGTGCCAGCAGCTGGGACAGGGGGCCCTATGGCTACACCTTC; cdr3_aa: CASSWDRGPYGYTF
clone_size: -; j_call: TRBJ2-7; v_call: TRBV4-1; d_call: TRBD1; cdr3_nt: TGCGCCAGCAGCCAAGGACAGGGTGTCGTCTACGAGCAGTACTTC; cdr3_aa: CASSQGQGVVYEQYF
clone_size: -; j_call: TRBJ2-2; v_call: TRBV29-1; d_call: TRBD2; cdr3_nt: TGCAGCGTTGGAGGGACTAGCGGGACCGGGGAGCTGTTTTTT; cdr3_aa: CSVGGTSGTGELFF
clone_size: -; j_call: TRBJ2-7; v_call: TRBV29-1; d_call: -; cdr3_nt: TGCAGCGTTAGGGAGTACGAGCAGTACTTC; cdr3_aa: CSVREYEQYF
clone_size: -; j_call: TRBJ1-1; v_call: TRBV6-6; d_call: TRBD1; cdr3_nt: TGTGCCAGCAGTACAGGGGAGAACACTGAAGCTTTCTTT; cdr3_aa: CASSTGENTEAFF
clone_size: -; j_call: TRBJ2-7; v_call: TRBV3-1/TRBV3-2; d_call: -; cdr3_nt: TGTGCCAGCAGCCCCAGGGCATCCTACGAGCAGTACTTC; cdr3_aa: CASSPRASYEQYF